The 6 T cell receptor beta chains presented below share a single source sample, sequenced in a study of T cells in Graves' hyperthyroidism and ophthalmopathy. TCR beta CDR3 regions were amplified from RNA. HTBI primers were employed in a first-round RT-PCR of the TCR CDR3. One entry per CDR3 protein, called by TCRdb with MiXCR from the multiplex PCR reads. The table has hundreds of thousands of distinct CDR3 sequences, roughly a quarter seen once. The sample consisted of blood. These receptors all stem from a woman aged 35 to 49 with Graves' ophthalmopathy.

This clonotype was counted at least ten times. This rearrangement joins TRBV6-1 to TRBJ2-7; 15 bases map to TRBD2. The CDR3 contains 16 residues. Germline V gene lookup returns CDR1 MNHNS and CDR2 SASEGT. With V trimmed by 6 bases and J by 7 bases, 10 bases remained unmatched. This CDR3 reads CASSGTSGRPSGEQYF. For the CDR3, the DNA is TGTGCCAGCAGCGGGACTAGCGGGAGGCCATCAGGGGAGCAGTACTTC.

This clonotype has at least ten counts. V is TRBV20-1 and J is TRBJ2-7; 10 bases align to TRBD2. There are 16 residues in the CDR3. Germline CDR1 and CDR2: DFQATT and SNEGSKA (reference sequence). V lost 6 bases to trimming and J lost 1 base; unmatched junction nucleotides: 12. For the CDR3, the DNA is TGCAGTGCCTGGGGGAATAGCGGGAGGATGTCCTACGAGCAGTACTTC. This sequence encodes CSAWGNSGRMSYEQYF.

This clonotype was seen at least ten times. The V gene is TRBV20-1, the J gene TRBJ2-7; TRBD1 aligns across 7 bases. Trimming removed 5 bases from V and 4 bases from J; junction bases left unmatched: 11. The CDR3 extends over 14 amino acids. Germline-derived CDR1 and CDR2 are DFQATT and SNEGSKA (reference sequence). The CDR3 is CSALYPGQNYEQYF. In DNA, the CDR3 is TGCAGTGCTTTATACCCGGGACAGAATTACGAGCAGTACTTC.

This clonotype showed up many times. The J gene is TRBJ1-5, the V gene TRBV27, with D possibly being TRBD1 (5 bases). Trimming pared 3 bases from V and 7 bases from J, leaving 13 bases between. Germline V CDR1 and CDR2: MNHEY, SMNVEV (reference sequence). The CDR3 is 14 amino acids. The CDR3 spells CASSFSGRGQPQHF. CDR3 DNA: TGTGCCAGCAGTTTTTCCGGACGGGGGCAGCCCCAGCATTTT.

This clonotype was recorded at least ten times. This rearrangement joins TRBV4-1 to TRBJ1-1; possible D gene TRBD1, 6 bases. The germline V gene encodes CDR1 MGHRA and CDR2 YSYEKL. V shed 1 base and J shed 0 bases, with 21 bases lying between them. The CDR3 runs 19 residues. The DNA for the CDR3 is TGCGCCAGCAGCCAAGCGGGACCAGGGGTACTAACGATGAACACTGAAGCTTTCTTT. Protein: CASSQAGPGVLTMNTEAFF.

The J gene is TRBJ2-2, the V gene TRBV9; 7 bases are a match to TRBD1. This CDR3 contains 15 residues. The V and J ends lost 7 bases and 5 bases, in that order; junction bases with no gene match: 11. Germline CDR1 SGDLS, CDR2 YYNGEE. The DNA of the CDR3 is TGTGCCAGCGACAAGACAGGGCACGAGACCGGGGAGCTGTTTTTT. As protein: CASDKTGHETGELFF.